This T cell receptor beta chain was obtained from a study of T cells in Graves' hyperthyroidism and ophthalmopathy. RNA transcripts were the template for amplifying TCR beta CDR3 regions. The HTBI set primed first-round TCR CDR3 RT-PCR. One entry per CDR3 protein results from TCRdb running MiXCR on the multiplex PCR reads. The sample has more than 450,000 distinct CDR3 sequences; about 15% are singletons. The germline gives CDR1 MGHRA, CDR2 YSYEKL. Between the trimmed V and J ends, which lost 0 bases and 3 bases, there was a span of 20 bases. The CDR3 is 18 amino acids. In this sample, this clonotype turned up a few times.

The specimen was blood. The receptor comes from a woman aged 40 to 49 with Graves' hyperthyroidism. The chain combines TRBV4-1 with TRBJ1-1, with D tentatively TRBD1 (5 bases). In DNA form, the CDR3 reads TGCGCCAGCAGCCAAGAACCGACAGCGGGCCCCTTTTACACTGAAGCTTTCTTT. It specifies CASSQEPTAGPFYTEAFF.